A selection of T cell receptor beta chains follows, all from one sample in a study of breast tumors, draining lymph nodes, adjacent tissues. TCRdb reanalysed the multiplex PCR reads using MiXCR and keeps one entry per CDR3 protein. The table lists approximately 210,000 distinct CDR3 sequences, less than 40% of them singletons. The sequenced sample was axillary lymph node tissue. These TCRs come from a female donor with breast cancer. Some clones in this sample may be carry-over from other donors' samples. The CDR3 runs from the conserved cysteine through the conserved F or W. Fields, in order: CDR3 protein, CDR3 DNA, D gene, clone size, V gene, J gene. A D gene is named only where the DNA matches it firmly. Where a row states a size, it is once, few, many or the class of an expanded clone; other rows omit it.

CDR3aa: CASQVGRVYEQYF; CDR3nt: TGTGCCAGTCAGGTAGGCAGGGTCTACGAGCAGTACTTC; d_gene: .; abundance: .; v_gene: TRBV6-2/TRBV6-3; j_gene: TRBJ2-7
CDR3aa: CATSDPGTGPTNSPLHF; CDR3nt: TGTGCCACCAGTGACCCCGGGACAGGGCCTACAAATTCACCCCTCCACTTT; d_gene: TRBD1; abundance: .; v_gene: TRBV24-1; j_gene: TRBJ1-6
CDR3aa: CSYDRSSGNTIYF; CDR3nt: TGCAGCTATGACAGGAGCTCTGGAAACACCATATATTTT; d_gene: .; abundance: .; v_gene: TRBV29-1; j_gene: TRBJ1-3
CDR3aa: CSARTLTGGPGSYNEQFF; CDR3nt: TGCAGTGCTAGAACCCTCACGGGGGGGCCCGGCTCCTACAATGAGCAGTTCTTC; d_gene: TRBD2; abundance: many; v_gene: TRBV20-1; j_gene: TRBJ2-1
CDR3aa: CSATTGSNQPQHF; CDR3nt: TGCAGTGCTACTACAGGGAGCAATCAGCCCCAGCATTTT; d_gene: .; abundance: .; v_gene: TRBV20-1; j_gene: TRBJ1-5
CDR3aa: CSASPGQGAGSPLHF; CDR3nt: TGCAGTGCTAGCCCGGGACAGGGGGCCGGTTCACCCCTCCACTTT; d_gene: TRBD1; abundance: .; v_gene: TRBV20-1; j_gene: TRBJ1-6
CDR3aa: CATSDPPGSEQFF; CDR3nt: TGTGCCACCAGTGATCCTCCAGGGAGTGAGCAGTTCTTC; d_gene: .; abundance: many; v_gene: TRBV24-1; j_gene: TRBJ2-1
CDR3aa: CASSPTGTGYNEQFF; CDR3nt: TGTGCCAGCAGCCCGACCGGGACAGGATACAATGAGCAGTTCTTC; d_gene: TRBD1; abundance: many; v_gene: TRBV11-3; j_gene: TRBJ2-1
CDR3aa: CASSYSSGGLGETQYF; CDR3nt: TGTGCCAGCAGTTACTCTAGCGGGGGGCTGGGGGAGACCCAGTACTTC; d_gene: TRBD2; abundance: many; v_gene: TRBV6-6; j_gene: TRBJ2-5
CDR3aa: CASTETGSGGYTF; CDR3nt: TGTGCCAGCACCGAGACAGGGAGTGGAGGCTACACCTTC; d_gene: TRBD1; abundance: many; v_gene: TRBV11-1; j_gene: TRBJ1-2
CDR3aa: CASSDRTGAYEQYF; CDR3nt: TGTGCCAGCAGCGATCGGACAGGGGCCTACGAGCAGTACTTC; d_gene: TRBD1; abundance: many; v_gene: TRBV11-3; j_gene: TRBJ2-7
CDR3aa: CAISSFGTGNYNEQFF; CDR3nt: TGTGCCATCAGCTCCTTCGGGACAGGAAACTACAATGAGCAGTTCTTC; d_gene: TRBD1; abundance: many; v_gene: TRBV10-3; j_gene: TRBJ2-1
CDR3aa: CSASPRGTDQYF; CDR3nt: TGCAGTGCTAGCCCGAGGGGGACGGACCAGTACTTC; d_gene: .; abundance: .; v_gene: TRBV20-1; j_gene: TRBJ2-5
CDR3aa: CASSLGGHTGELFF; CDR3nt: TGCGCCAGCAGCTTGGGGGGTCACACCGGGGAGCTGTTTTTT; d_gene: .; abundance: many; v_gene: TRBV5-1; j_gene: TRBJ2-2
CDR3aa: CASSRQGGKEKLFF; CDR3nt: TGTGCCAGCAGTCGACAGGGGGGAAAGGAAAAACTGTTTTTT; d_gene: TRBD1; abundance: .; v_gene: TRBV3-1; j_gene: TRBJ1-4
CDR3aa: CASSYGKDRVARQPQHF; CDR3nt: TGTGCCAGCAGTTACGGGAAGGACAGGGTTGCGCGCCAGCCCCAGCATTTT; d_gene: TRBD1; abundance: many; v_gene: TRBV6-6; j_gene: TRBJ1-5
CDR3aa: CASSLSWVQPQHF; CDR3nt: TGTGCCAGCAGTTTATCGTGGGTTCAGCCCCAGCATTTT; d_gene: .; abundance: many; v_gene: TRBV27; j_gene: TRBJ1-5
CDR3aa: CSAREGNYGSTF; CDR3nt: TGCAGTGCTAGAGAGGGGAACTATGGCTCCACCTTC; d_gene: .; abundance: few; v_gene: TRBV20-1; j_gene: TRBJ1-2
CDR3aa: CASSPPIRLGQFF; CDR3nt: TGTGCCAGCTCACCCCCCATAAGACTAGGGCAGTTCTTC; d_gene: .; abundance: few; v_gene: TRBV18; j_gene: TRBJ2-1
CDR3aa: CASSSPVSAGYTF; CDR3nt: TGTGCCAGCAGCTCACCTGTATCGGCTGGCTACACCTTC; d_gene: .; abundance: many; v_gene: TRBV12-3/TRBV12-4; j_gene: TRBJ1-2
CDR3aa: CASSLTAGTNEKLFF; CDR3nt: TGCGCCAGCAGCTTGACGGCGGGAACTAATGAAAAACTGTTTTTT; d_gene: .; abundance: many; v_gene: TRBV5-1; j_gene: TRBJ1-4
CDR3aa: CASSSLDRAPVSGYTF; CDR3nt: TGTGCCAGCAGCTCCCTGGACAGGGCCCCGGTTAGTGGCTACACCTTC; d_gene: TRBD1; abundance: many; v_gene: TRBV9; j_gene: TRBJ1-2
CDR3aa: CSARDRGGQGGYGYTF; CDR3nt: TGCAGTGCTAGAGATAGGGGTGGGCAGGGCGGTTATGGCTACACCTTC; d_gene: .; abundance: many; v_gene: TRBV20-1; j_gene: TRBJ1-2
CDR3aa: CASSPKTGQGAGGANVLTF; CDR3nt: TGCGCCAGCAGCCCCAAAACTGGACAGGGGGCTGGCGGGGCCAACGTCCTGACTTTC; d_gene: TRBD1; abundance: .; v_gene: TRBV5-1; j_gene: TRBJ2-6
CDR3aa: CARGQLGDEQYF; CDR3nt: TGTGCTAGAGGACAGCTTGGGGACGAGCAGTACTTC; d_gene: .; abundance: .; v_gene: TRBV2; j_gene: TRBJ2-7
CDR3aa: CASSESPWTVGTF; CDR3nt: TGTGCCAGCAGTGAATCCCCTTGGACGGTAGGCACCTTC; d_gene: .; abundance: many; v_gene: TRBV2; j_gene: TRBJ1-2
CDR3aa: CASSIDTGFGETQYF; CDR3nt: TGTGCCAGTAGTATAGATACAGGCTTCGGGGAGACCCAGTACTTC; d_gene: .; abundance: many; v_gene: TRBV19; j_gene: TRBJ2-5
CDR3aa: CASSAPGTGVKTGELFF; CDR3nt: TGTGCCAGCAGCGCCCCAGGGACAGGGGTAAAAACCGGGGAGCTGTTTTTT; d_gene: TRBD1; abundance: many; v_gene: TRBV6-6; j_gene: TRBJ2-2
CDR3aa: CASSLMGRQRANSPLHF; CDR3nt: TGTGCCAGCAGCTTAATGGGCAGACAAAGAGCTAATTCACCCCTCCACTTT; d_gene: .; abundance: many; v_gene: TRBV11-2; j_gene: TRBJ1-6
CDR3aa: CASSEDRGSDTQYF; CDR3nt: TGTGCCAGCAGTGAGGACAGGGGATCAGATACGCAGTATTTT; d_gene: TRBD1; abundance: many; v_gene: TRBV2; j_gene: TRBJ2-3
CDR3aa: CSAKTSGTGEQYF; CDR3nt: TGCAGTGCCAAGACTAGCGGGACAGGGGAGCAGTACTTC; d_gene: TRBD2; abundance: .; v_gene: TRBV20-1; j_gene: TRBJ2-7
CDR3aa: CASRRNTIYF; CDR3nt: TGTGCCAGCAGGAGAAACACCATATATTTT; d_gene: .; abundance: .; v_gene: TRBV6-6; j_gene: TRBJ1-3
CDR3aa: CASEDGMNNEQFF; CDR3nt: TGTGCTAGTGAGGACGGGATGAACAATGAGCAGTTCTTC; d_gene: .; abundance: many; v_gene: TRBV12-5; j_gene: TRBJ2-1
CDR3aa: CASSATGTGGYEQYF; CDR3nt: TGTGCCAGCAGCGCCACCGGGACAGGGGGCTACGAGCAGTACTTC; d_gene: TRBD1; abundance: many; v_gene: TRBV9; j_gene: TRBJ2-7
CDR3aa: CATSSPGGAQPQHF; CDR3nt: TGTGCCACCAGCAGTCCAGGGGGTGCGCAGCCCCAGCATTTT; d_gene: TRBD1; abundance: many; v_gene: TRBV15; j_gene: TRBJ1-5
CDR3aa: CASSPDRGRGTQYF; CDR3nt: TGTGCCAGTAGTCCGGACAGGGGAAGGGGTACGCAGTATTTT; d_gene: TRBD1; abundance: few; v_gene: TRBV19; j_gene: TRBJ2-3
CDR3aa: CASSVEGSENTEAFF; CDR3nt: TGTGCCAGCAGCGTAGAGGGCAGCGAGAACACTGAAGCTTTCTTT; d_gene: .; abundance: .; v_gene: TRBV9; j_gene: TRBJ1-1
CDR3aa: CATSDAGTGDEKLFF; CDR3nt: TGTGCCACCAGTGATGCCGGGACAGGGGATGAAAAACTGTTTTTT; d_gene: TRBD1; abundance: .; v_gene: TRBV24-1; j_gene: TRBJ1-4
CDR3aa: CASRKNRQGSYNEQFF; CDR3nt: TGTGCCAGCAGGAAAAATAGGCAGGGCTCCTACAATGAGCAGTTCTTC; d_gene: .; abundance: .; v_gene: TRBV2; j_gene: TRBJ2-1
CDR3aa: CASSVGGVYTDTQYF; CDR3nt: TGTGCCAGCAGCGTGGGGGGGGTGTACACAGATACGCAGTATTTT; d_gene: TRBD2; abundance: many; v_gene: TRBV9; j_gene: TRBJ2-3
CDR3aa: CASSDSLSTDTQYF; CDR3nt: TGTGCCAGCAGTGATTCCTTGAGCACAGATACGCAGTATTTT; d_gene: .; abundance: few; v_gene: TRBV6-6; j_gene: TRBJ2-3
CDR3aa: CASSQAQGSEKLFF; CDR3nt: TGTGCCAGCAGCCAGGCACAGGGGAGTGAAAAACTGTTTTTT; d_gene: TRBD1; abundance: .; v_gene: TRBV3-1; j_gene: TRBJ1-4
CDR3aa: CASSGRTSGRAQRETQYF; CDR3nt: TGTGCCAGCAGTGGGCGGACTAGCGGGAGGGCCCAACGGGAGACCCAGTACTTC; d_gene: TRBD2; abundance: few; v_gene: TRBV6-1; j_gene: TRBJ2-5
CDR3aa: CSATSLSGQTYNEQFF; CDR3nt: TGCAGTGCTACCTCTTTGAGTGGACAAACCTACAATGAGCAGTTCTTC; d_gene: .; abundance: many; v_gene: TRBV20-1; j_gene: TRBJ2-1
CDR3aa: CASRPGTSSSYNEQFF; CDR3nt: TGTGCCAGCAGACCCGGGACATCGAGCTCCTACAATGAGCAGTTCTTC; d_gene: .; abundance: few; v_gene: TRBV6-2/TRBV6-3; j_gene: TRBJ2-1
CDR3aa: CASSRTQGGYTF; CDR3nt: TGTGCCAGTAGTAGGACCCAGGGTGGCTACACCTTC; d_gene: .; abundance: many; v_gene: TRBV19; j_gene: TRBJ1-2
CDR3aa: CASSHEGGNQPQHF; CDR3nt: TGTGCCAGCAGTCACGAGGGAGGCAATCAGCCCCAGCATTTT; d_gene: .; abundance: .; v_gene: TRBV6-2/TRBV6-3; j_gene: TRBJ1-5